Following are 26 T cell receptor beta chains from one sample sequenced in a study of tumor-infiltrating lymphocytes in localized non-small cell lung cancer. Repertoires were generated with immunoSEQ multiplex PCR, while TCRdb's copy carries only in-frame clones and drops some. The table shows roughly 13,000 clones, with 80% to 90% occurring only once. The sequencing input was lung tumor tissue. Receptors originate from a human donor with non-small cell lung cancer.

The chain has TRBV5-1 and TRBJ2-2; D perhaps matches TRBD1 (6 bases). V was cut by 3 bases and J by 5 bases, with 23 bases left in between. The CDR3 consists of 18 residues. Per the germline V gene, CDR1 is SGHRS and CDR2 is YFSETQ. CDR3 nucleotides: TGCGCCAGCAGCTACCTAAGTCGGACAGCCATTTCAACCGGGGAGCTGTTTTTT. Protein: CASSYLSRTAISTGELFF.

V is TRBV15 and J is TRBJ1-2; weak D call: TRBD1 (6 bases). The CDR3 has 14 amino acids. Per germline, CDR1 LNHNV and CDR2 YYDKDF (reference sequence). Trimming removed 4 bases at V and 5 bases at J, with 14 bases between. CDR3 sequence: CATSMFTGAYGYTF. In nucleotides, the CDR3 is TGTGCCACCAGCATGTTTACGGGGGCGTATGGCTACACCTTC.

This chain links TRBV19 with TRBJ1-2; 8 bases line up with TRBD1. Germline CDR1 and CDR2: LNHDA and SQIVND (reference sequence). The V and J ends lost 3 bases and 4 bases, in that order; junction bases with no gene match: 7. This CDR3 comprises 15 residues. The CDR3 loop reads CASSMIRDRPYGYTF. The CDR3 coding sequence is TGTGCCAGTAGTATGATCCGGGACAGGCCCTATGGCTACACCTTC.

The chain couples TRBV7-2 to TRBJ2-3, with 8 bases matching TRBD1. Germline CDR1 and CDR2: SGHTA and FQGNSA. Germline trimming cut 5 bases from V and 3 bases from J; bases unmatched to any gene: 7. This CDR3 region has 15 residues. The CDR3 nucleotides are TGTGCCAGCAGCCCGTACAGGGGGGTTACAGATACGCAGTATTTT. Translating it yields CASSPYRGVTDTQYF.

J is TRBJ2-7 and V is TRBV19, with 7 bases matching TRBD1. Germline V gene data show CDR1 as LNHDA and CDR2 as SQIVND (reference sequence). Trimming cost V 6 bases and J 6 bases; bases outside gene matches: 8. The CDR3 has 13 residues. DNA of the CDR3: TGTGCCAGTAGGCGACAGGGAGAGAGCGAGCAGTACTTC. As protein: CASRRQGESEQYF.

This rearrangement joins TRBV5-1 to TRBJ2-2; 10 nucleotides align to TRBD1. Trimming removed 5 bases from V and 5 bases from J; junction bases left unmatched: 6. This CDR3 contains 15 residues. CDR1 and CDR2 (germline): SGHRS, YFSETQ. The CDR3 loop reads CASSFSGQGTGELFF. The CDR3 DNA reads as TGCGCCAGCAGTTTTTCGGGACAGGGGACCGGGGAGCTGTTTTTT.

The CDR3: CASSLAGTGGNQPQHF. CDR3 bases: TGTGCCAGCAGTCTTGCCGGGACAGGGGGCAATCAGCCCCAGCATTTT. V and J are TRBV6-4 and TRBJ1-5; the match to TRBD1 covers 10 bases. Germline trimming cut 5 bases from V and 2 bases from J; bases unmatched to any gene: 6. CDR1 is MRHNA, CDR2 SNTAGT, per germline. This CDR3 is built from 16 residues.

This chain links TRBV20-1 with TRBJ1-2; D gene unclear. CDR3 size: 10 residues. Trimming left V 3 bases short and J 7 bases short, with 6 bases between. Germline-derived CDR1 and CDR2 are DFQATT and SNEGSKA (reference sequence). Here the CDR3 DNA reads TGCAGTGCTAGGTCTTTTGGCTACACCTTC. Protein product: CSARSFGYTF.

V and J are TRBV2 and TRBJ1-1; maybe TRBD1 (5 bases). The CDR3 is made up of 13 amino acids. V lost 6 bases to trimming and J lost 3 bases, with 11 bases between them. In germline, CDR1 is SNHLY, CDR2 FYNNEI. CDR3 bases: TGTGCCAGCAGCCGCGGGGGTTACACTGAAGCTTTCTTT. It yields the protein CASSRGGYTEAFF.

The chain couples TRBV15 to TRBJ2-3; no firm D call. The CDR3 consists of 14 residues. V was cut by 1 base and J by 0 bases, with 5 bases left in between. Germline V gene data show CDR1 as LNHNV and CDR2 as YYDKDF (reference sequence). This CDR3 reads CATSRGSSTDTQYF. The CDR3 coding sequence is TGTGCCACCAGCAGAGGGAGTAGCACAGATACGCAGTATTTT.

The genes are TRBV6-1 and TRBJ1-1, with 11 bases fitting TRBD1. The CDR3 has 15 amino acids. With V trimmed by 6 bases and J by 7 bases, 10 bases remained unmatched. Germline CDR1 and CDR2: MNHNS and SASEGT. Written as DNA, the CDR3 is TGTGCCAGCAGCCGATCCGGGACAGGGGGGGGTGAAGCTTTCTTT. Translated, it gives CASSRSGTGGGEAFF.

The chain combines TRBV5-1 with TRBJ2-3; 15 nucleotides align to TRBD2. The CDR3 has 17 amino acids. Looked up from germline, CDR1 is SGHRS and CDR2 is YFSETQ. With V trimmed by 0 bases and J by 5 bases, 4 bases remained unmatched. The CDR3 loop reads CASSLEGLAGGIDTQYF. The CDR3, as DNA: TGCGCCAGCAGCTTGGAGGGACTAGCGGGGGGAATAGATACGCAGTATTTT.

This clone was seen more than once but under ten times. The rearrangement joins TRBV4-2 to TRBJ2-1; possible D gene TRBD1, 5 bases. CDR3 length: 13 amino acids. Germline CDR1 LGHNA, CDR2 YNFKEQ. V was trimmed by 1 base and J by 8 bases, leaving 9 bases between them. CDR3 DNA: TGTGCCAGCAGCCAAGTGAGCAGGGATGAGCAGTTCTTC. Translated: CASSQVSRDEQFF.

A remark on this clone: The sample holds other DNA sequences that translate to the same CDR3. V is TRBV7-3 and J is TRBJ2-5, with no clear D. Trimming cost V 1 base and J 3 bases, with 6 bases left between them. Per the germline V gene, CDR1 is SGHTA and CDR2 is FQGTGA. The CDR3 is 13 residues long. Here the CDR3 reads CASSLSREETQYF. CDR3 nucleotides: TGTGCCAGCAGCTTAAGTAGGGAAGAGACCCAGTACTTC.

The CDR3 sequence is CASSSGVGPSNSPLHF. CDR3 coding DNA: TGTGCCAGCAGTTCTGGGGTAGGGCCGTCAAATTCACCCCTCCACTTT. The chain is built from TRBV28 and TRBJ1-6; D is ambiguous. The CDR3 contains 16 residues. Germline CDR1 is MDHEN and CDR2 is SYDVKM. Trimming removed 4 bases from V and 7 bases from J, with 17 bases in between.

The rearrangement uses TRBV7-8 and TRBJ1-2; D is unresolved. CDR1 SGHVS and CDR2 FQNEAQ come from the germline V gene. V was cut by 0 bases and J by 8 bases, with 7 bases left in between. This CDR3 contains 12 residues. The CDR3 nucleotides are TGTGCCAGCAGCTTAGCGAGGGTCGGCTACACCTTC. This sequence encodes CASSLARVGYTF.

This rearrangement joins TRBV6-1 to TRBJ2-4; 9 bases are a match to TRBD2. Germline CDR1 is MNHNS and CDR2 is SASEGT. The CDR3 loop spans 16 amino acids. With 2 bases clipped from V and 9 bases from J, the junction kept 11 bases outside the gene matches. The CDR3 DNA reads TGTGCCAGCAGTGAAAGGGGCTTAGCGGGAGCCCGCATTCAGTACTTC. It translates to CASSERGLAGARIQYF.

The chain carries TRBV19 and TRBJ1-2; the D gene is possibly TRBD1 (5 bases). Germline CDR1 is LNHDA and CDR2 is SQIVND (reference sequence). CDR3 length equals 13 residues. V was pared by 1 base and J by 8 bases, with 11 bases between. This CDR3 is CASSIAPREGYTF. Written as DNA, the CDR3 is TGTGCCAGTAGTATAGCCCCCAGGGAAGGCTACACCTTC.

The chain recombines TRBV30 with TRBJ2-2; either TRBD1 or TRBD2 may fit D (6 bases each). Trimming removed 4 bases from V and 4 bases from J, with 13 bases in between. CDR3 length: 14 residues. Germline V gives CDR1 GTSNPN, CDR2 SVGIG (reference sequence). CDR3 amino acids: CAWTARGLTGELFF. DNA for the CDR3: TGTGCCTGGACGGCTCGGGGGCTCACCGGGGAGCTGTTTTTT.

CDR3 in DNA: TGTGCCAGCAGCCCCTCGTTGCCCCCCGGCTACACCTTC. It translates to CASSPSLPPGYTF. This chain joins TRBV7-2 and TRBJ1-2; D remains unclear. V gave up 5 bases and J gave up 8 bases, with 15 bases separating them. The CDR3 is 13 residues long. Germline CDR1 is SGHTA and CDR2 is FQGNSA.

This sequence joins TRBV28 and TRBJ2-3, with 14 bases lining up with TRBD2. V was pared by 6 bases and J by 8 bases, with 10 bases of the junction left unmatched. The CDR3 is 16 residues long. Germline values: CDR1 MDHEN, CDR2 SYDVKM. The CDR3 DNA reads TGTGCCAGCAGGACGGGACTAGCGGGAGAGGCGAGTACGCAGTATTTT. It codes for CASRTGLAGEASTQYF.

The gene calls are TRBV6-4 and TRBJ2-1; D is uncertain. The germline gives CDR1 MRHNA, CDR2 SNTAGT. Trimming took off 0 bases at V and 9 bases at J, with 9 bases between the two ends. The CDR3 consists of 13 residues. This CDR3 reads CASSDSRIGEQFF. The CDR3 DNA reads TGTGCCAGCAGTGACTCTAGAATTGGTGAGCAGTTCTTC.

CDR3 sequence reads: CASSLARGSGELFF. The CDR3 bases are TGCGCCAGCAGCTTGGCCAGGGGGTCCGGGGAGCTGTTTTTT. The chain has TRBV5-1 and TRBJ2-2, with TRBD1 matching 7 bases. V gave up 0 bases and J gave up 6 bases; unmatched junction bases: 2. The CDR3 consists of 14 residues. From germline, CDR1 is SGHRS and CDR2 YFSETQ. Variable domain in full (rest from reference TRBV5-1 and TRBJ2-2): KAGVTQTPRYLIKTRGQQVTLSCSPISGHRSVSWYQQTPGQGLQFLFEYFSETQRNKGNFPGRFSGRQFSNSRSEMNVSTLELGDSALYLCASSLARGSGELFFGEGSRLTVL.

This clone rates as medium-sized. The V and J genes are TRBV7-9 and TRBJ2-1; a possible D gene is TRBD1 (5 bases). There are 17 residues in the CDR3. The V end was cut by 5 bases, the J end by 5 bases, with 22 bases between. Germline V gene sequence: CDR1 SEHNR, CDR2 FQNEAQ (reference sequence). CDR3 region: CASSTPPGDRQNNEQFF. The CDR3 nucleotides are TGTGCCAGCAGCACACCACCGGGCGACAGACAGAACAATGAGCAGTTCTTC.

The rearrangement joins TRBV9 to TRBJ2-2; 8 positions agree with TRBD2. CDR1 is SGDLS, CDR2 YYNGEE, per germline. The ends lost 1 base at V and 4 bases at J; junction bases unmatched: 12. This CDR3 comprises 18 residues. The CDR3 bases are TGTGCCAGCAGCGTAAACCGGGATAGCGGGGCGGCCACCGGGGAGCTGTTTTTT. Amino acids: CASSVNRDSGAATGELFF.

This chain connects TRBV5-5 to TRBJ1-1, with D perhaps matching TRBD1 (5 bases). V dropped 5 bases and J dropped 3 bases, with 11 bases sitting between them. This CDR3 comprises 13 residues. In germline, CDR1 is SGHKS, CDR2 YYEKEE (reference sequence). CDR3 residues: CASRPGAYTEAFF. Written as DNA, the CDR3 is TGTGCCAGCAGGCCCGGGGCGTACACTGAAGCTTTCTTT. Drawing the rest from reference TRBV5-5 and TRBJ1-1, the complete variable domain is DAGVTQSPTHLIKTRGQQVTLRCSPISGHKSVSWYQQVLGQGPQFIFQYYEKEERGRGNFPDRFSARQFPNYSSELNVNALLLGDSALYLCASRPGAYTEAFFGQGTRLTVV.